Below are 27 T cell receptor beta chains sequenced from a single sample in a study of CD8 T cells in Susac syndrome. Reverse transcription of 0.5 to 1 ug RNA was performed with random hexamers. TCRdb analysed the immunoSEQ multiplex PCR reads with MiXCR anew, one entry per CDR3 protein. The table lists 150,000 or so distinct CDR3 sequences, about 95% of them singletons. The sample consisted of CD4+ T cells from PBMCs. The receptors shown here come from a human donor with Susac syndrome.

The gene calls are TRBV5-6 and TRBJ2-3; 10 bases line up with TRBD1. This CDR3 comprises 16 residues. The V gene's germline CDR1 is SGHDT and CDR2 YYEEEE. V lost 2 bases, J lost 3 bases, and 6 bases stayed unmatched. CDR3 sequence: CASSLRGQGLTDTQYF. The DNA for the CDR3 is TGTGCCAGCAGCTTACGGGGACAGGGGCTAACAGATACGCAGTATTTT.

The rearrangement links TRBV12-3 or TRBV12-4 to TRBJ1-6, with TRBD1 matching over 7 bases. J gave up 9 bases and V 4 bases, and 3 bases lay outside the gene matches. The CDR3 has 13 residues. The CDR3 nucleotides read TGTGCCAGCAGTTCTAACAGGGGTTCACCCCTCCACTTT. This sequence encodes CASSSNRGSPLHF.

The rearrangement joins TRBV9 to TRBJ2-1, with D tentatively TRBD1 (5 bases). Trimming took off 2 bases at V and 4 bases at J, with 10 bases between the two ends. The germline gives CDR1 SGDLS, CDR2 YYNGEE. This CDR3 spans 14 amino acids. The CDR3 DNA is TGTGCCAGCAGCGTTCAGACAGCTTACAATGAGCAGTTCTTC. Its translation: CASSVQTAYNEQFF. Together with reference TRBV9 and TRBJ2-1, the CDR3 gives the full variable domain: DSGVTQTPKHLITATGQRVTLRCSPRSGDLSVYWYQQSLDQGLQFLIQYYNGEERAKGNILERFSAQQFPDLHSELNLSSLELGDSALYFCASSVQTAYNEQFFGPGTRLTVL.

V gene TRBV3-1 combines with J gene TRBJ2-2; no firm D call. The V end was cut by 6 bases, the J end by 6 bases, with 8 bases between. Germline V gene lookup returns CDR1 LGHDT and CDR2 YNNKEL (reference sequence). CDR3 size: 12 residues. The DNA for the CDR3 is TGTGCCAGCAGACCAAGGTCCGGGGAGCTGTTTTTT. Protein sequence: CASRPRSGELFF.

The count of this clonotype is one. This rearrangement joins TRBV9 to TRBJ2-6; unclear D gene. CDR3 length equals 18 residues. V lost 0 bases and J 2 bases, leaving 15 bases between the germline ends. Germline values: CDR1 SGDLS, CDR2 YYNGEE. This chain's CDR3 is CASSVATLARPGANVLTF. The DNA of the CDR3 is TGTGCCAGCAGCGTAGCTACCCTCGCCCGTCCTGGGGCCAACGTCCTGACTTTC.

This sequence joins TRBV28 and TRBJ1-2; D might be TRBD1 (6 bases). Trimming pared 6 bases from V and 9 bases from J, leaving 17 bases between. This CDR3 comprises 13 residues. CDR1 and CDR2 from the germline V gene are MDHEN and SYDVKM. This CDR3 is CASSVGHAESYTF. The DNA of the CDR3 is TGTGCCAGCAGCGTGGGACACGCCGAAAGCTACACCTTC.

The chain uses TRBV9 and TRBJ2-3; 7 bases are a match to TRBD2. Germline V gene lookup returns CDR1 SGDLS and CDR2 YYNGEE. V lost 3 bases, J lost 2 bases, and 6 bases stayed unmatched. The CDR3 runs 15 residues. CDR3 DNA sequence: TGTGCCAGCAGCGCACTAGCGTTCCCCACAGATACGCAGTATTTT. Its protein is CASSALAFPTDTQYF.

The chain has TRBV20-1 and TRBJ1-1; D is ambiguous. CDR1 and CDR2 from the germline V gene are DFQATT and SNEGSKA (reference sequence). The CDR3 spans 15 residues. Trimming pared 0 bases from V and 1 base from J, leaving 12 bases between. This CDR3 reads CSARDKAITNTEAFF. Written as DNA, the CDR3 is TGCAGTGCTAGAGATAAGGCGATAACGAACACTGAAGCTTTCTTT.

The rearrangement joins TRBV29-1 to TRBJ1-5; D gene ambiguous. The CDR3 is made up of 13 amino acids. V gave up 0 bases and J gave up 5 bases, with 8 bases separating them. Germline CDR1 and CDR2: SQVTM and ANQGSEA. The DNA for the CDR3 is TGCAGCGTTGAAGAGGGGAGAGATCAGCCCCAGCATTTT. This translates into CSVEEGRDQPQHF.

The chain has TRBV20-1 and TRBJ2-5; D gene unclear. The ends were cut back, 4 bases at V and 2 bases at J, with 11 bases in the middle. The CDR3 runs to 13 residues. Looked up from germline, CDR1 is DFQATT and CDR2 is SNEGSKA (reference sequence). CDR3 nucleotides: TGCAGTGCTACCCGACTTAAACAAGAGACCCAGTACTTC. This gives the protein CSATRLKQETQYF.

The rearrangement uses TRBV15 and TRBJ2-7, with TRBD2 as a possible D gene (6 bases). Per the germline V gene, CDR1 is LNHNV and CDR2 is YYDKDF (reference sequence). The length of the CDR3 is 13 residues. The ends were cut back, 9 bases at V and 3 bases at J, with 15 bases in the middle. The CDR3 loop reads CATAGPGGYEQYF. The CDR3, as DNA: TGTGCCACTGCGGGGCCAGGAGGCTACGAGCAGTACTTC.

CDR3 protein: CASSQGQSIYSPLHF. The CDR3 DNA reads TGTGCCAGCAGCCAAGGACAGTCGATTTATTCACCCCTCCACTTT. This chain joins TRBV3-1 and TRBJ1-6, with D perhaps TRBD1 (5 bases). Per germline, CDR1 LGHDT and CDR2 YNNKEL (reference sequence). The V end lost 1 base, the J end lost 8 bases, and 12 bases lay between the germline ends. The CDR3 consists of 15 residues.

CDR3 in DNA: TGTGCCAGCAGTGATGCGAACGAGCAGTACTTC. This translates into CASSDANEQYF. The genes are TRBV6-2 or TRBV6-3 and TRBJ2-7; D is unresolved. Trimming took 5 bases from V and 5 from J, leaving 7 bases between them. The CDR3 contains 11 residues. Germline CDR1 is MNHEY and CDR2 is SVGEGT.

V gene TRBV12-3 or TRBV12-4 combines with J gene TRBJ2-1; D is possibly TRBD2 (6 bases). V was pared by 5 bases and J by 9 bases, with 14 bases between. The CDR3 covers 13 residues. This CDR3 is CASSHGGESEQFF. The CDR3 DNA reads TGTGCCAGCAGTCACGGGGGTGAGAGTGAGCAGTTCTTC.

The rearrangement joins TRBV6-6 to TRBJ2-6, with D hard to call. Germline V gives CDR1 MNHNY, CDR2 SVGAGI (reference sequence). Trimming cost V 9 bases and J 3 bases, with 3 bases left between them. The CDR3 spans 11 residues. CDR3 nucleotides: TGTGCCAGTATTGGGGCCAACGTCCTGACTTTC. Translating gives CASIGANVLTF.

V usage is TRBV11-1 and J usage is TRBJ2-7; 10 bases are shared with TRBD2. The J segment lost 3 bases and the V segment lost 1 base, leaving 9 bases of the junction unmatched. The CDR3 contains 17 residues. Germline CDR1 and CDR2: SGHAT and FQDESV (reference sequence). In DNA form, the CDR3 reads TGTGCCAGCAGCTTAGAAGGAACTAGCGGGGTGAACTACGAGCAGTACTTC. Translating it yields CASSLEGTSGVNYEQYF.

The chain couples TRBV21-1 to TRBJ2-4. TRBV21-1 is described as a pseudogene. CDR3 length equals 16 residues. The CDR3 nucleotides read TGTGCCAGCAGCAAAGACAATGATTCAATAAAAAACATTCAGTACTTC. Protein: CASSKDNDSIKNIQYF.

This chain links TRBV7-2 with TRBJ2-5; possible D gene TRBD2, 5 bases. Between the trimmed V and J ends, which lost 3 bases and 2 bases, there was a span of 13 bases. The germline gives CDR1 SGHTA, CDR2 FQGNSA. The CDR3 is made up of 15 amino acids. The CDR3 loop reads CASSFGLAEQETQYF. The CDR3 DNA reads TGTGCCAGCAGCTTCGGGCTAGCAGAACAAGAGACCCAGTACTTC.

The chain couples TRBV4-1 to TRBJ2-7; D possibly corresponds to TRBD1 (5 bases). The CDR3 is 15 amino acids. V lost 0 bases and J 3 bases, leaving 12 bases between the germline ends. CDR1 MGHRA and CDR2 YSYEKL come from the germline V gene. CDR3 sequence: CASSQEGVRGYEQYF. As DNA, the CDR3 is TGCGCCAGCAGCCAAGAAGGGGTAAGGGGCTACGAGCAGTACTTC.

This clonotype appeared a few times. J is TRBJ2-2 and V is TRBV3-1; D is undetermined. The CDR3 covers 12 residues. With 0 bases removed from V and 6 bases from J, the gap between germline ends came to 2 bases. CDR1 LGHDT and CDR2 YNNKEL come from the germline V gene (reference sequence). The CDR3 region has the DNA TGTGCCAGCAGCCAAGACCCCGGGGAGCTGTTTTTT. This encodes CASSQDPGELFF.

CDR3 amino acids: CASSLGLLGTDTQYF. Written as DNA, the CDR3 is TGTGCCAGCAGCTTAGGCCTATTAGGTACAGATACGCAGTATTTT. The rearrangement links TRBV7-3 to TRBJ2-3, with unresolved D. CDR1 SGHTA and CDR2 FQGTGA come from the germline V gene. This CDR3 region has 15 residues. V was clipped by 2 bases and J by 3 bases, with 12 bases between them.

As regards this clonotype: This is likely a read error, given that the CDR3 carries no conserved phenylalanine or tryptophan at its end. V gene TRBV29-1 combines with J gene TRBJ2-1, with D possibly called TRBD1 or TRBD2 (5 bases each). Germline values: CDR1 SQVTM, CDR2 ANQGSEA. Trimming took off 7 bases at V and 6 bases at J, with 13 bases between the two ends. The CDR3 is made up of 12 amino acids. CDR3 sequence reads: CSGGIITNEQFL. CDR3 nucleotide sequence: TGCAGCGGGGGGATTATAACCAATGAGCAGTTCCTC.

The count of this clonotype is one. The chain joins TRBV18 to TRBJ1-2; D may be TRBD1 (5 bases). This CDR3 contains 14 residues. The V end lost 0 bases, the J end lost 2 bases, and 7 bases lay between the germline ends. Germline loops: CDR1 KGHSH, CDR2 LQKENI. CDR3 nucleotide sequence: TGTGCCAGCTCACCACCGGGGGAAAACTATGGCTACACCTTC. Amino acid sequence: CASSPPGENYGYTF. Variable domain in full (rest from reference TRBV18 and TRBJ1-2): NAGVMQNPRHLVRRRGQEARLRCSPMKGHSHVYWYRQLPEEGLKFMVYLQKENIIDESGMPKERFSAEFPKEGPSILRIQQVVRGDSAAYFCASSPPGENYGYTFGSGTRLTVV.

The V and J genes are TRBV20-1 and TRBJ2-1; 7 bases map to TRBD1. In germline, CDR1 is DFQATT, CDR2 SNEGSKA (reference sequence). The length of the CDR3 is 13 residues. Trimming removed 1 base from V and 5 bases from J; junction bases left unmatched: 2. The DNA of the CDR3 is TGCAGTGCTAGAGCTACAGGGGACAATGAGCAGTTCTTC. The encoded protein is CSARATGDNEQFF.

The rearrangement uses TRBV4-1 and TRBJ1-2, with no clear D. V lost 0 bases to trimming and J lost 4 bases, with 18 bases between them. The CDR3 is made up of 17 amino acids. Germline-derived CDR1 and CDR2 are MGHRA and YSYEKL. The CDR3 region has the DNA TGCGCCAGCAGCCAAGAAGGCGTCTCGAGGACGCTCTATGGCTACACCTTC. This codes for CASSQEGVSRTLYGYTF.

The chain joins TRBV29-1 to TRBJ1-3, with TRBD1 as a possible D gene (6 bases). The germline V gene has CDR1 SQVTM and CDR2 ANQGSEA. The CDR3 is made up of 13 amino acids. Trimming took 5 bases from V and 6 from J, leaving 14 bases between them. The DNA for the CDR3 is TGCAGCGTTAAGACAGGAGGGCTAAACACCATATATTTT. Translation gives CSVKTGGLNTIYF.

The genes are TRBV12-3 or TRBV12-4 and TRBJ2-7; 8 bases fit TRBD1. V dropped 3 bases and J dropped 7; count of bases not matched to a gene: 2. The CDR3 extends over 12 amino acids. CDR3 bases: TGTGCCAGCAGTTTCTGGGACAGGGAGCAGTACTTC. Translation: CASSFWDREQYF.